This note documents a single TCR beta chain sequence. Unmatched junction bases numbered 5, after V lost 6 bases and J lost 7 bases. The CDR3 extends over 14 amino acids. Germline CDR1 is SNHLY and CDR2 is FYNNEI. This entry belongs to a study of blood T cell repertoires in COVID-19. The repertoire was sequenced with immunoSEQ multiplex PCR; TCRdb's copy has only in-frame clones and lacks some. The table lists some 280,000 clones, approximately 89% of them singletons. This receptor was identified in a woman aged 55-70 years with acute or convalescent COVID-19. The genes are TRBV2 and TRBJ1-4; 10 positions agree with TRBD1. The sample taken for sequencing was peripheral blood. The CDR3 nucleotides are TGTGCCAGCAGGGTGGGACAGGGGTTTGAAAAACTGTTTTTT. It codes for CASRVGQGFEKLFF.